These 32 T cell receptor beta chains came from one sample sequenced in a study of control samples from healthy donors and cancer patients (dated by TCRdb to the early 2020s). To prepare the library, the immunoSEQ multiplex PCR assay was applied. Not all clones reach the TCRdb copy of this immuneACCESS table, which keeps in-frame sequences only. Checked studies attribute under half of the gap to unresolved V genes and leave the rest unexplained. In all, the sample holds 150,000 to 180,000 clones, and approximately 93% of those were seen once. The ten largest account for 5.7% of the sample. Sequencing used blood. These receptors all stem from a man aged 35 to 55 in good health.

The chain employs TRBV7-2 and TRBJ2-1; D is ambiguous. CDR1 is SGHTA, CDR2 FQGNSA, per germline. The CDR3 loop spans 15 amino acids. Trimming pared 5 bases from V and 1 base from J, leaving 12 bases between. CDR3 sequence (DNA): TGTGCCAGCAGCCCAGCTGCCCCATCCTACAATGAGCAGTTCTTC. This codes for CASSPAAPSYNEQFF.

The V call is TRBV11-2, the J call TRBJ1-4; 8 bases line up with TRBD1. Trimming at V came to 5 bases and at J to 8 bases, leaving 7 bases not matched to a gene. Germline CDR1 SGHAT, CDR2 FQNNGV. This CDR3 has 14 amino acids. The CDR3 region has the DNA TGTGCCAGCAGCCCTGGACAGGGATGGGAAAAACTGTTTTTT. Amino acid sequence: CASSPGQGWEKLFF.

The V gene is TRBV6-5, the J gene TRBJ1-3, with D unclear. The CDR3 runs 14 residues. Germline assignment: CDR1 MNHEY and CDR2 SVGAGI. V shed 6 bases and J shed 0 bases, with 9 bases lying between them. DNA of the CDR3: TGTGCCAGCAGACAGCCTGCCTCTGGAAACACCATATATTTT. Amino acids: CASRQPASGNTIYF.

This chain joins TRBV28 and TRBJ1-4; no clear D. CDR1 and CDR2 (germline): MDHEN, SYDVKM. The CDR3 runs to 13 residues. V dropped 4 bases and J dropped 8 bases, with 11 bases sitting between them. In DNA form, the CDR3 reads TGTGCCAGCAGTTCCCTCGGGCGGGAAAAACTGTTTTTT. Its translation is CASSSLGREKLFF.

V and J are TRBV29-1 and TRBJ1-1, with TRBD1 matching 7 bases. This CDR3 region has 12 residues. The V gene end was trimmed by 3 bases and the J gene end by 4 bases; junction bases not matched to a gene: 2. Germline V gene sequence: CDR1 SQVTM, CDR2 ANQGSEA. CDR3 region: CSVDRGVTEAFF. In DNA form, the CDR3 reads TGCAGCGTTGACAGGGGGGTCACTGAAGCTTTCTTT.

The CDR3 spells CAWSQQGNYGYTF. CDR3 nucleotide sequence: TGTGCCTGGAGCCAACAGGGGAACTATGGCTACACCTTC. The gene calls are TRBV30 and TRBJ1-2; TRBD1 agrees at 7 bases. Germline V gives CDR1 GTSNPN, CDR2 SVGIG (reference sequence). With V trimmed by 3 bases and J by 2 bases, 3 bases remained unmatched. The CDR3 contains 13 residues. Combining the CDR3 with reference TRBV30 and TRBJ1-2 gives the whole variable domain SQTIHQWPATLVQPVGSPLSLECTVEGTSNPNLYWYRQAAGRGLQLLFYSVGIGQISSEVPQNLSASRPQDRQFILSSKKLLLSDSGFYLCAWSQQGNYGYTFGSGTRLTVV.

J is TRBJ1-3 and V is TRBV10-3, with D hard to call. The length of the CDR3 is 12 residues. Trimming cost V 4 bases and J 4 bases, with 5 bases left between them. Germline V gives CDR1 ENHRY, CDR2 SYGVKD. The CDR3 nucleotides read TGTGCCATCAGTGCCGGGGGAAACACCATATATTTT. Translated: CAISAGGNTIYF.

The gene calls are TRBV12-3 or TRBV12-4 and TRBJ2-5, with D uncertain. Trimming removed 3 bases at V and 2 bases at J, with 7 bases between. The CDR3 extends over 13 amino acids. Written as DNA, the CDR3 is TGTGCCAGCAGTTTGCACAGACAAGAGACCCAGTACTTC. This sequence encodes CASSLHRQETQYF.

The J gene is TRBJ1-5, the V gene TRBV24-1, with a tentative D call TRBD1 (5 bases). This CDR3 has 14 amino acids. Germline V gene lookup returns CDR1 KGHDR and CDR2 SFDVKD. The V end lost 3 bases, the J end lost 4 bases, and 9 bases lay between the germline ends. In DNA form, the CDR3 reads TGTGCCACCAGTGATCAAAAGGGGAATCAGCCCCAGCATTTT. It translates to CATSDQKGNQPQHF.

V gene TRBV3-1 (or the pseudogene TRBV3-2) combines with J gene TRBJ1-1, with a weak D call TRBD1 (5 bases). Looked up from germline, CDR1 is LGHDT and CDR2 is YNNKEL (reference sequence). The germline V and J ends were trimmed by 8 bases and 6 bases, with 10 bases remaining between them. The length of the CDR3 is 11 residues. CDR3 bases: TGTGCCAGCCGTCAGGGTTCTGAAGCTTTCTTT. The encoded protein is CASRQGSEAFF.

The J gene is TRBJ2-3, the V gene TRBV7-2; possible D gene TRBD1, 6 bases. From germline, CDR1 is SGHTA and CDR2 FQGNSA. The V gene lost 3 bases and the J gene lost 0 bases, with 7 bases spanning the gap. The CDR3 loop spans 14 amino acids. The CDR3 spells CASSLQGSTDTQYF. CDR3 coding DNA: TGTGCCAGCAGCTTGCAGGGGAGCACAGATACGCAGTATTTT.

CDR3 amino acids: CASSSNLAGYYEQYF. The DNA of the CDR3 is TGTGCCAGCAGCTCCAACCTAGCGGGCTACTACGAGCAGTACTTC. V usage is TRBV11-2 and J usage is TRBJ2-7, with TRBD2 matching over 8 bases. Germline CDR1 and CDR2: SGHAT and FQNNGV. The CDR3 runs 15 residues. V trimming: 4 bases; J trimming: 3 bases; junction bases outside the gene matches: 8.

The rearrangement links TRBV9 to TRBJ2-7; D unclear. V lost 0 bases and J lost 7, with 14 bases in between. The CDR3 has 14 residues. CDR1 and CDR2 from the germline V gene are SGDLS and YYNGEE. DNA for the CDR3: TGTGCCAGCAGCGTAGATGGGGTTTCTGGGGAGCAGTACTTC. It codes for CASSVDGVSGEQYF.

CDR3 region: CASSAGQAGRYEQYF. CDR3 DNA sequence: TGTGCCAGCAGCGCGGGACAGGCCGGACGCTACGAGCAGTACTTC. The rearrangement links TRBV9 to TRBJ2-7; 8 bases line up with TRBD1. In germline, CDR1 is SGDLS, CDR2 YYNGEE. V was clipped by 3 bases and J by 3 bases; unmatched bases: 8. The CDR3 has 15 amino acids.

The chain uses TRBV7-2 and TRBJ1-6; D is perhaps TRBD1 (5 bases). Trimming pared 3 bases from V and 13 bases from J, leaving 10 bases between. Germline V gene lookup returns CDR1 SGHTA and CDR2 FQGNSA. The CDR3 has 12 amino acids. The CDR3 here is CASSLGVRPLHF. In DNA form, the CDR3 reads TGTGCCAGCAGCTTGGGGGTTCGGCCCCTCCACTTT.

The V and J genes are TRBV5-4 and TRBJ1-2, with D perhaps TRBD1 (6 bases). This CDR3 has 14 residues. Trimming pared 5 bases from V and 2 bases from J, leaving 13 bases between. Germline V gene sequence: CDR1 SGHNT, CDR2 YYREEE (reference sequence). CDR3 region: CASRMTGSNYGYTF. The CDR3 nucleotides are TGTGCCAGCAGAATGACAGGATCGAACTATGGCTACACCTTC.

This sequence joins TRBV6-4 and TRBJ2-2; perhaps TRBD1 as D (5 bases). V was pared by 4 bases and J by 1 base, with 7 bases between. This CDR3 region has 14 residues. Germline CDR1 MRHNA, CDR2 SNTAGT. The CDR3 sequence is CASSVQVNTGELFF. As DNA, the CDR3 is TGTGCCAGCAGTGTACAGGTGAACACCGGGGAGCTGTTTTTT.

The CDR3 bases are TGTGCCAGCAGTGAATGGGAGTCGGGGGGAGCTAACTATGGCTACACCTTC. Translating it yields CASSEWESGGANYGYTF. The genes are TRBV6-1 and TRBJ1-2; weak D call: TRBD1 (5 bases). This CDR3 has 17 amino acids. Trimming cost V 2 bases and J 0 bases, with 16 bases left between them. Germline V CDR1 and CDR2: MNHNS, SASEGT.

This chain uses TRBV11-2 with TRBJ2-5, with TRBD1 matching 8 bases. V shed 3 bases and J 2 bases; nucleotides not matched to a gene: 2. Germline CDR1 is SGHAT and CDR2 is FQNNGV. This CDR3 contains 14 residues. This CDR3 reads CASSLGQDQETQYF. As DNA, the CDR3 is TGTGCCAGCAGCTTGGGACAGGATCAAGAGACCCAGTACTTC.

CDR3 nucleotide sequence: TGTGCCAGCAGCCCACACTGGGGAGACACTGAAGCTTTCTTT. Protein: CASSPHWGDTEAFF. This chain connects TRBV28 to TRBJ1-1; D uncertain. Germline V gene data show CDR1 as MDHEN and CDR2 as SYDVKM. Deletions cut 6 bases from V and 3 bases from J, with 14 bases between. This CDR3 has 14 residues.

This chain connects TRBV18 to TRBJ1-1, with D perhaps matching TRBD1 (5 bases). Trimming stripped 6 bases from V and 1 base from J, with 18 bases between. Germline V CDR1 and CDR2: KGHSH, LQKENI. The CDR3 consists of 16 residues. CDR3 in DNA: TGTGCCAGCTCCCCCGTTGGGGGAATATGGAACACTGAAGCTTTCTTT. Translation: CASSPVGGIWNTEAFF.

This clone was seen only a few times. The chain uses TRBV5-1 and TRBJ2-5; unclear D gene. Between the trimmed V and J ends, which lost 3 bases and 2 bases, there was a span of 17 bases. The CDR3 runs to 16 residues. Germline lookup yields CDR1 SGHRS and CDR2 YFSETQ. The CDR3 sequence: CASSSGRRLEQETQYF. The CDR3 nucleotides read TGCGCCAGCAGCTCTGGCCGCAGACTGGAACAAGAGACCCAGTACTTC.

The genes are TRBV6-5 and TRBJ1-4; 7 bases map to TRBD1. Per germline, CDR1 MNHEY and CDR2 SVGAGI. This CDR3 is built from 15 residues. J lost 6 bases, V lost 0 bases, and 4 bases had no gene match. Here the CDR3 DNA reads TGTGCCAGCAGTTACTCGAGACAGGGTGATGAAAAACTGTTTTTT. The encoded protein is CASSYSRQGDEKLFF.

The chain recombines TRBV29-1 with TRBJ1-5; D is ambiguous. CDR3 length equals 12 residues. V lost 7 bases and J 0 bases, leaving 7 bases between the germline ends. Germline CDR1 SQVTM, CDR2 ANQGSEA. For the CDR3, the DNA is TGCAGCGCGGGGTATAGCAATCAGCCCCAGCATTTT. Its protein product is CSAGYSNQPQHF.

The V call is TRBV11-2, the J call TRBJ1-4, with 12 bases identical to TRBD1. Germline loops: CDR1 SGHAT, CDR2 FQNNGV. The trim removed 2 bases at V and 8 bases at J, leaving 3 bases unmatched. CDR3 length equals 15 residues. The DNA of the CDR3 is TGTGCCAGCAGCTTATCCGGGACAGGGGGCGAAAAACTGTTTTTT. Protein sequence: CASSLSGTGGEKLFF.

V usage is TRBV19 and J usage is TRBJ1-5; possible D gene TRBD1, 5 bases. V lost 4 bases and J 0 bases, leaving 16 bases between the germline ends. The V gene's germline CDR1 is LNHDA and CDR2 SQIVND (reference sequence). The CDR3 totals 17 residues. CDR3 bases: TGTGCCAGTAGTAAGGGGCTGCAAGCCTATAGCAATCAGCCCCAGCATTTT. Translated, it gives CASSKGLQAYSNQPQHF.

This chain links TRBV24-1 with TRBJ2-2; tentatively, D is TRBD1 or TRBD2 (5 bases each). The germline CDR1 and CDR2 sequences are KGHDR and SFDVKD. The germline V and J ends were trimmed by 6 bases and 1 base, with 11 bases remaining between them. This CDR3 comprises 15 residues. The CDR3: CATSFGGRNTGELFF. CDR3 sequence (DNA): TGTGCCACCAGTTTTGGGGGTAGGAACACCGGGGAGCTGTTTTTT.

CDR3 sequence (DNA): TGTGCCAGCAGTGACAGGCAGGGGGGAACGTACAATGAGCAGTTCTTC. Protein sequence: CASSDRQGGTYNEQFF. The V call is TRBV2, the J call TRBJ2-1; TRBD1 is a possible D gene (7 bases). Germline CDR1 and CDR2: SNHLY and FYNNEI. CDR3 size: 16 residues. Trimming shortened V by 3 bases and J by 4 bases, and 16 bases separated the two germline ends.

This clone was seen once. V usage is TRBV27 and J usage is TRBJ2-7, with D unclear. The CDR3 runs 14 residues. The germline V gene has CDR1 MNHEY and CDR2 SMNVEV (reference sequence). V was cut by 0 bases and J by 2 bases, with 8 bases left in between. The CDR3 DNA reads as TGTGCCAGCAGTTTATCTTACGGCACCTACGAGCAGTACTTC. It is translated as CASSLSYGTYEQYF.

The chain recombines TRBV6-5 with TRBJ2-1; TRBD1 matches at 7 bases. Trimming removed 7 bases from V and 7 bases from J; junction bases left unmatched: 7. The CDR3 has 13 amino acids. CDR1 is MNHEY and CDR2 is SVGAGI in the germline V gene. CDR3 region: CASKPGGQNEQFF. The CDR3 nucleotides read TGTGCCAGCAAGCCAGGGGGACAGAATGAGCAGTTCTTC.

This sequence joins TRBV6-5 and TRBJ2-3, with a weak D call TRBD2 (5 bases). CDR1 is MNHEY, CDR2 SVGAGI, per germline. With 7 bases removed from V and 1 base from J, the gap between germline ends came to 12 bases. This CDR3 region has 14 residues. CDR3 region: CASTPGWGTDTQYF. The CDR3 DNA reads as TGTGCCAGCACCCCGGGATGGGGCACAGATACGCAGTATTTT.

The chain employs TRBV28 and TRBJ2-6, with a weak D call TRBD1 (6 bases). The CDR3 totals 16 residues. Germline CDR1 and CDR2: MDHEN and SYDVKM. Trimming stripped 6 bases from V and 3 bases from J, with 15 bases between. CDR3 in amino acids: CASRQGSYSGANVLTF. CDR3 sequence (DNA): TGTGCCAGCAGACAGGGCTCATATAGTGGGGCCAACGTCCTGACTTTC.